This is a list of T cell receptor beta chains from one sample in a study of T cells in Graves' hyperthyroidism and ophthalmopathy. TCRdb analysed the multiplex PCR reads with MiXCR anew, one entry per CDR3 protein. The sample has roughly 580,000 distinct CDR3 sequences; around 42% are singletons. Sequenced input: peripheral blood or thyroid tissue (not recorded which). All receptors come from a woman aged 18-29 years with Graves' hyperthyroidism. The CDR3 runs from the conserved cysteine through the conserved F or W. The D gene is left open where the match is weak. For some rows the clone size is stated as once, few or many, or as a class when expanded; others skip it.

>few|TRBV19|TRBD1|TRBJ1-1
TGTGCCAGTAGTATAGGGACAGGGAGTACTGAAGCTTTCTTT
CASSIGTGSTEAFF
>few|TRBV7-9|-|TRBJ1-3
TGTGCCAGCAGCTTTCCCGGAGGCACCATATATTTT
CASSFPGGTIYF
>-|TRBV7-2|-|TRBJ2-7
TGTGCCAGCAGTTACTCCGGGGTTGCTGGGGAGCAGTACTTC
CASSYSGVAGEQYF
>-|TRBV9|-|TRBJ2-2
TGTGCCAGCAGTGCCGGCGGAGCGAACACCAGGGAGCTGTTTTTT
CASSAGGANTRELFF
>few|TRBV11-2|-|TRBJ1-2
TGTGCCAGCAGCCCATCCGGGGGGAAAGCCTTCTATGGCTACACCTTC
CASSPSGGKAFYGYTF
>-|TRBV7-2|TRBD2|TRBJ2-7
TGTGCCAGCAGCCACGTTCCCCCGGGAGGACCGTACGAGCAGTACTTC
CASSHVPPGGPYEQYF
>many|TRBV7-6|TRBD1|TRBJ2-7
TGTGCCAGCAGCCCGGGACAGCTGCCCTACGAGCAGTACTTC
CASSPGQLPYEQYF
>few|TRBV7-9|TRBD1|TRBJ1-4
TGTGCCAGCAGCCCTGGACAGGGTATTAATGAAAAACTGTTTTTT
CASSPGQGINEKLFF
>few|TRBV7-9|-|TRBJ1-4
TGTGCCAGCAGCTTAGAACTGAATGAAAAACTGTTTTTT
CASSLELNEKLFF
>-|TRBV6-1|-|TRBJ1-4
TGTGCCAGCAGTGAGACAGCGCCCACTAATGAAAAACTGTTTTTT
CASSETAPTNEKLFF
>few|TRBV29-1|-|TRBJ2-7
TGCAGTGCTATGCCGGGGACCTTATACGAGCAGTACTTC
CSAMPGTLYEQYF
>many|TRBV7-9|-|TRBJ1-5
TGTGCCAGCAGCTTAGGGACAGCTATCCTGCCCCAGCATTTT
CASSLGTAILPQHF
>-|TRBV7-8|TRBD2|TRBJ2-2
TGTGCCAGCAGCTATACTAGCGGGACGCACACCGGGGAGCTGTTTTTT
CASSYTSGTHTGELFF
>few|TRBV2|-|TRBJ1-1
TGTGCCAGCAGTTATTGGGAGCACACTGAAGCTTTCTTT
CASSYWEHTEAFF
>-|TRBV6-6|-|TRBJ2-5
TGTGCCAGCAGTACGACTAGCCGGGGGGCAGAGACCCAGTACTTC
CASSTTSRGAETQYF